This T cell receptor (beta chain) was identified in a study of blood T cells in healthy people across ages. Study observations and caveats: CMV status of donors was unknown, possibly confounding expanded clonotype changes. Per million T cells, TCR beta diversity dropped about linearly as age rose.

Healthy Caucasian individuals from Russia aged about 6 to 90 served as donors. V was clipped by 7 bases and J by 8 bases, with 9 bases between them. Germline V gene lookup returns CDR1 SEHNR and CDR2 FQNEAQ (reference sequence). This CDR3 has 11 residues. This clonotype has a count of ten or more. Antigen specificity is unknown. For the second PCR, which ran for 7 to 11 cycles, a sample-barcoded 5' primer and a J-beta primer mix were used. A single record per CDR3 protein comes from TCRdb applying MiXCR to the 5' RACE reads. The data hold some 1.1 million distinct CDR3 sequences, with roughly two fifths observed a single time.

Sequencing was done on a sample of blood. The TCR comes from a young man in good health. J is TRBJ2-1 and V is TRBV7-9; D not certain. The CDR3 is CASTLGDEQFF. DNA of the CDR3: TGTGCCAGCACTCTAGGAGATGAGCAGTTCTTC. Based on the CDR3 plus reference TRBV7-9 and TRBJ2-1, the full variable domain is DTGVSQNPRHKITKRGQNVTFRCDPISEHNRLYWYRQTLGQGPEFLTYFQNEAQLEKSRLLSDRFSAERPKGSFSTLEIQRTEQGDSAMYLCASTLGDEQFFGPGTRLTVL.